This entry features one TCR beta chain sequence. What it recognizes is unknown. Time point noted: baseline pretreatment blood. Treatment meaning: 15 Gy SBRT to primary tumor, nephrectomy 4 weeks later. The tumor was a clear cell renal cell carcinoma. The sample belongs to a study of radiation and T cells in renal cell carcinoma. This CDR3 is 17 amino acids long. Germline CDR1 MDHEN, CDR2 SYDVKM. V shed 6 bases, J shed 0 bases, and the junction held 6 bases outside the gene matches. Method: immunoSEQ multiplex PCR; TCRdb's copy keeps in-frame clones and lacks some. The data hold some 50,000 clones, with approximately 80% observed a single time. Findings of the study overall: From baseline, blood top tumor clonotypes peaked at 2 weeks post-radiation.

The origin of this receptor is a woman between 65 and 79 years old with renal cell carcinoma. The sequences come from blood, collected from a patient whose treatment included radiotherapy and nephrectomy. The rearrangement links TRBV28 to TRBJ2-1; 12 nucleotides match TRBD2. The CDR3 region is CASRGTSGSLSYNEQFF. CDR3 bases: TGTGCCAGCAGGGGGACTAGCGGGTCCCTCTCCTACAATGAGCAGTTCTTC.